A selection of T cell receptor beta chains follows, all from one sample in a study of blood T cell repertoires in COVID-19. Only in-frame clones appear in the TCRdb table, and some are missing; sequencing was by immunoSEQ multiplex PCR. This table has fewer than 250,000 clones, about 88% appearing once. The sample taken for sequencing was peripheral blood. The receptors were gathered from a man between 70 and 80 years old with acute or convalescent COVID-19. Both conserved end residues are part of each CDR3. Each record gives: D gene, clone size, V gene, J gene, CDR3 DNA, CDR3 protein. D genes are given only for firm matches. Only part of the rows carry a size: once, few, many, or a class if the clone is expanded.

D gene: .
clone size: .
V gene: TRBV19
J gene: TRBJ1-1
CDR3 DNA: TGTGCCAGTAGTATATTGAGAGGCATGAACACTGAAGCTTTCTTT
CDR3 protein: CASSILRGMNTEAFF

D gene: TRBD2
clone size: once
V gene: TRBV13
J gene: TRBJ2-1
CDR3 DNA: TGTGCCAGCAGCTTAAAACTAGCGGGACACTACAATGAGCAGTTCTTC
CDR3 protein: CASSLKLAGHYNEQFF

D gene: TRBD1
clone size: .
V gene: TRBV5-1
J gene: TRBJ2-5
CDR3 DNA: TGCGCCAGCAGCCCAAGGACAGGGGGCATGGAGACCCAGTACTTC
CDR3 protein: CASSPRTGGMETQYF

D gene: .
clone size: .
V gene: TRBV6-6
J gene: TRBJ1-5
CDR3 DNA: TGTGCCAGCAGTATTGGACAGCACAATCAGCCCCAGCATTTT
CDR3 protein: CASSIGQHNQPQHF

D gene: .
clone size: .
V gene: TRBV15
J gene: TRBJ1-5
CDR3 DNA: TGTGCCACCAGCGTAAGAGCGCCTCAGCCCCAGCATTTT
CDR3 protein: CATSVRAPQPQHF

D gene: .
clone size: .
V gene: TRBV5-5
J gene: TRBJ1-4
CDR3 DNA: TGTGCCAGCAGCCTACCTACAGGGTCGCCTAATGAAAAACTGTTTTTT
CDR3 protein: CASSLPTGSPNEKLFF

D gene: .
clone size: .
V gene: TRBV4-2
J gene: TRBJ1-3
CDR3 DNA: TGTGCCAGCAGCCAAGAAATGGTTAGCCTCTCTGGAAACACCATATATTTT
CDR3 protein: CASSQEMVSLSGNTIYF

D gene: .
clone size: .
V gene: TRBV6-5
J gene: TRBJ1-1
CDR3 DNA: TGTGCCAGCAGTTACCCGGGTCTCCTTGTCGCTGAAGCTTTCTTT
CDR3 protein: CASSYPGLLVAEAFF

D gene: TRBD2
clone size: .
V gene: TRBV7-9
J gene: TRBJ2-1
CDR3 DNA: TGTGCCAGCAGCTTAGAGACTAGCGGGAGCTCTGAGCAGTTCTTC
CDR3 protein: CASSLETSGSSEQFF

D gene: TRBD2
clone size: .
V gene: TRBV7-9
J gene: TRBJ2-1
CDR3 DNA: TGTGCCAGCAGCCCCGGACTAGCGGGAGGGCCGGTTGAGCAGTTCTTC
CDR3 protein: CASSPGLAGGPVEQFF

D gene: TRBD1
clone size: .
V gene: TRBV7-2
J gene: TRBJ2-4
CDR3 DNA: TGTGCCAGCAGCCCCCAGGGACAGGCTAAAAACATTCAGTACTTC
CDR3 protein: CASSPQGQAKNIQYF

D gene: TRBD1
clone size: .
V gene: TRBV5-4
J gene: TRBJ2-1
CDR3 DNA: TGTGCCAGCAGCCAGGACAGGGTTCATGAGCAGTTCTTC
CDR3 protein: CASSQDRVHEQFF

D gene: .
clone size: .
V gene: TRBV30
J gene: TRBJ1-1
CDR3 DNA: TGTGCCTGGAACCCCCGAGGAAGTACTGAAGCTTTCTTT
CDR3 protein: CAWNPRGSTEAFF

D gene: TRBD1
clone size: .
V gene: TRBV24-1
J gene: TRBJ2-5
CDR3 DNA: TGTGCCACCAGTGACCACAGGGGGGTGAGGGAGACCCAGTACTTC
CDR3 protein: CATSDHRGVRETQYF

D gene: .
clone size: .
V gene: TRBV28
J gene: TRBJ1-2
CDR3 DNA: TGTGCCAGCCGACTTACCCAGGGCCCCTACTATGGCTACACCTTC
CDR3 protein: CASRLTQGPYYGYTF

D gene: .
clone size: .
V gene: TRBV7-9
J gene: TRBJ2-7
CDR3 DNA: TGTGCCAGCAGCTTAGTAGGAGATGGCTACGAGCAGTACTTC
CDR3 protein: CASSLVGDGYEQYF

D gene: TRBD1
clone size: .
V gene: TRBV6-5
J gene: TRBJ2-7
CDR3 DNA: TGTGCCACCCAATTGACAGGGGTCGACGAGCAGTACTTC
CDR3 protein: CATQLTGVDEQYF

D gene: .
clone size: .
V gene: TRBV3-1/TRBV3-2
J gene: TRBJ2-7
CDR3 DNA: TGTGCCAGCAGTCCTCTACGAGCGGCAGCCTACGAGCAGTACTTC
CDR3 protein: CASSPLRAAAYEQYF

D gene: TRBD1
clone size: .
V gene: TRBV5-1
J gene: TRBJ2-1
CDR3 DNA: TGCGCCAGCAGCCTGGACAGGGTGGAATACAATGAGCAGTTCTTC
CDR3 protein: CASSLDRVEYNEQFF

D gene: TRBD1
clone size: .
V gene: TRBV24-1
J gene: TRBJ1-5
CDR3 DNA: TGTGCCACCAGTGAACAGGGGAATCAGCCCCAGCATTTT
CDR3 protein: CATSEQGNQPQHF

D gene: .
clone size: .
V gene: TRBV12-3/TRBV12-4
J gene: TRBJ1-1
CDR3 DNA: TGTGCCAGCTTAAGGGGGGGCGCCAACCTTTTT
CDR3 protein: CASLRGGANLF

D gene: .
clone size: .
V gene: TRBV9
J gene: TRBJ2-3
CDR3 DNA: TGTGCCAGCACCCCGTTACCTGGGAGCAGTAGCACAGATACGCAGTATTTT
CDR3 protein: CASTPLPGSSSTDTQYF

D gene: .
clone size: .
V gene: TRBV7-2
J gene: TRBJ1-5
CDR3 DNA: TGTGCCAGCAGCTTAACTCCAGGTCAGCCCCAGCATTTT
CDR3 protein: CASSLTPGQPQHF

D gene: .
clone size: .
V gene: TRBV7-9
J gene: TRBJ2-7
CDR3 DNA: TGTGCCAGCTCAGGTGTCTCGCCCTACGAGCAGTACTTC
CDR3 protein: CASSGVSPYEQYF

D gene: TRBD1
clone size: .
V gene: TRBV29-1
J gene: TRBJ2-4
CDR3 DNA: TGCAGCGGCGGACAGGGGGATAGTATCAAAAACATTCAGTACTTC
CDR3 protein: CSGGQGDSIKNIQYF

D gene: .
clone size: .
V gene: TRBV29-1
J gene: TRBJ1-5
CDR3 DNA: TGCAGCGTTGTGACCGGGGGAGCGAATCAGCCCCAGCATTTT
CDR3 protein: CSVVTGGANQPQHF

D gene: TRBD1
clone size: .
V gene: TRBV29-1
J gene: TRBJ2-7
CDR3 DNA: TGCAGCGTGGGCGACAGGGCAGGGGCCGAGCAGTACTTC
CDR3 protein: CSVGDRAGAEQYF

D gene: TRBD1
clone size: .
V gene: TRBV6-5
J gene: TRBJ1-4
CDR3 DNA: TGTGCCAGCAGGAGGACAGGGGATTATGAAAAACTGTTTTTT
CDR3 protein: CASRRTGDYEKLFF

D gene: .
clone size: few
V gene: TRBV3-1/TRBV3-2
J gene: TRBJ1-2
CDR3 DNA: TGTGCCAGCAGCTTGACAGCCGGCTATGGCTACACCTTC
CDR3 protein: CASSLTAGYGYTF

D gene: .
clone size: once
V gene: TRBV18
J gene: TRBJ2-1
CDR3 DNA: TGTGCCAGCTCACGGGGCAGCACATCCTTGGATGAGCAGTTCTTC
CDR3 protein: CASSRGSTSLDEQFF

D gene: TRBD1
clone size: .
V gene: TRBV28
J gene: TRBJ1-2
CDR3 DNA: TGTGCCAGCAGCTTCTCGACAGGGGGCTTTTCTGGCTACACCTTC
CDR3 protein: CASSFSTGGFSGYTF

D gene: .
clone size: once
V gene: TRBV4-1
J gene: TRBJ1-2
CDR3 DNA: TGCGCCAGCAGCCAAGATATAAGGACATTCGGCTATGGCTACACCTTC
CDR3 protein: CASSQDIRTFGYGYTF

D gene: TRBD2
clone size: .
V gene: TRBV6-6
J gene: TRBJ2-1
CDR3 DNA: TGTGCCAGCAGCCCCGGGAGGAGCTCCTACAATGAGCAGTTCTTC
CDR3 protein: CASSPGRSSYNEQFF

D gene: TRBD1
clone size: .
V gene: TRBV7-3
J gene: TRBJ2-7
CDR3 DNA: TGTGCCAGCAGCTTAGCCGGACAGGGATACGAGCAGTACTTC
CDR3 protein: CASSLAGQGYEQYF

D gene: .
clone size: .
V gene: TRBV3-1/TRBV3-2
J gene: TRBJ2-5
CDR3 DNA: TGTGCCAGCAGCCGTTCTGAGGGAGAGACCCAGTACTTC
CDR3 protein: CASSRSEGETQYF

D gene: .
clone size: .
V gene: TRBV3-1/TRBV3-2
J gene: TRBJ1-1
CDR3 DNA: TGTGCCAGCAGCCAACGTGGAGGGAACACTGAAGCTTTCTTT
CDR3 protein: CASSQRGGNTEAFF

D gene: .
clone size: .
V gene: TRBV11-2
J gene: TRBJ2-1
CDR3 DNA: TGTGCCAGCAGCTTATCAGGGGAATCCTACAATGAGCAGTTCTTC
CDR3 protein: CASSLSGESYNEQFF

D gene: .
clone size: .
V gene: TRBV29-1
J gene: TRBJ1-2
CDR3 DNA: TGCAGCGTCCGGAATACAGGGAACTATGGCTACACCTTC
CDR3 protein: CSVRNTGNYGYTF

D gene: TRBD2
clone size: .
V gene: TRBV5-1
J gene: TRBJ2-2
CDR3 DNA: TGCGCCAGCAGCCCCCTAGCGGGAGGCCAGGTAGAGCTGTTTTTT
CDR3 protein: CASSPLAGGQVELFF

D gene: .
clone size: .
V gene: TRBV7-6
J gene: TRBJ2-3
CDR3 DNA: TGTGCCAGCAGCTTAAGGGGTCGGGCTAGCGGCACAGATACGCAGTATTTT
CDR3 protein: CASSLRGRASGTDTQYF

D gene: TRBD2
clone size: .
V gene: TRBV14
J gene: TRBJ2-1
CDR3 DNA: TGTGCCAGCAGCCCGGGACTAGTTTGGGTCAATGAGCAGTTCTTC
CDR3 protein: CASSPGLVWVNEQFF

D gene: TRBD1
clone size: .
V gene: TRBV28
J gene: TRBJ1-2
CDR3 DNA: TGTGCCACCAAGAGAGGGGGACAGCTCTATGGCTACACCTTC
CDR3 protein: CATKRGGQLYGYTF

D gene: .
clone size: .
V gene: TRBV7-5
J gene: TRBJ1-1
CDR3 DNA: TGTGTCAGAAGCAAAAGGGCCGTCCCGGGGGGCACTGAAGCTTTCTTT
CDR3 protein: CVRSKRAVPGGTEAFF

D gene: .
clone size: .
V gene: TRBV19
J gene: TRBJ1-1
CDR3 DNA: TGTGCCAGTAGTATCTCGGGGAGAGGGACTGAAGCTTTCTTT
CDR3 protein: CASSISGRGTEAFF

D gene: .
clone size: .
V gene: TRBV7-9
J gene: TRBJ1-3
CDR3 DNA: TGTGCCAGCATGCGGGACTCTGGAAACACCATATATTTT
CDR3 protein: CASMRDSGNTIYF

D gene: .
clone size: .
V gene: TRBV29-1
J gene: TRBJ2-6
CDR3 DNA: TGCAGCGTTGAACTTGGGGCCAACGTCCTGACTTTC
CDR3 protein: CSVELGANVLTF

D gene: TRBD1
clone size: once
V gene: TRBV19
J gene: TRBJ2-1
CDR3 DNA: TGTGCCAGTAGAAGGACAGGACTCTCCTTTTTGGTCGATGAGCAGTTCTTC
CDR3 protein: CASRRTGLSFLVDEQFF

D gene: .
clone size: few
V gene: TRBV27
J gene: TRBJ2-3
CDR3 DNA: TGTGCCAGCAGTCGCGGACAGCATAGCACAGATACGCAGTATTTT
CDR3 protein: CASSRGQHSTDTQYF

D gene: TRBD1
clone size: .
V gene: TRBV28
J gene: TRBJ1-5
CDR3 DNA: TGTGCCAGCAGTCTTCGGACAGGGGGCAATCAGCCCCAGCATTTT
CDR3 protein: CASSLRTGGNQPQHF

D gene: .
clone size: .
V gene: TRBV3-1/TRBV3-2
J gene: TRBJ1-2
CDR3 DNA: TGTGCCAGCAGCCAGGCGGCGATGGACTATGGCTACACCTTC
CDR3 protein: CASSQAAMDYGYTF

D gene: .
clone size: .
V gene: TRBV7-9
J gene: TRBJ1-6
CDR3 DNA: TGTGCCAGCAGCTTTGGACAGCATAATTCACCCCTCCACTTT
CDR3 protein: CASSFGQHNSPLHF

D gene: TRBD1
clone size: .
V gene: TRBV9
J gene: TRBJ1-2
CDR3 DNA: TGTGCCAGCAGCCCAGGACAGGGAAACTATGGCTACACCTTC
CDR3 protein: CASSPGQGNYGYTF